This TCR beta chain was profiled in a study of T-cell memory formation after mild COVID-19. Study-level findings and limits: Certain responding clones were present in pre-infection memory, suggesting participation of cross-reactive memory. Mainly CM and EM harbored the contracting CD4+ clones; mainly EMRA harbored the CD8+ ones. CD4/CD8 balance characterized clones contracting day 15 to 85, and CD4+ skew characterized later expanders.

Constant-segment primers served in 5'RACE that generated TCR alpha and TCR beta cDNA libraries bearing sample barcodes and UMIs. TCRdb fed the 5' RACE reads into MiXCR, producing one record per CDR3 protein. The table shows nearly 250,000 distinct CDR3 sequences, with 15% occurring only once. The V gene end was trimmed by 1 base and the J gene end by 9 bases; junction bases not matched to a gene: 4. Looked up from germline, CDR1 is SGHDN and CDR2 is FVKESK. The CDR3 consists of 15 residues. Worth noting for this clonotype: What it binds is not known.

The chain employs TRBV14 and TRBJ1-6; 9 nucleotides line up with TRBD1. The source is an adult woman who had mild COVID-19 (a few samples of this study predate the infection). Cell type and time point are not known. Sequenced: PBMCs or a T cell subset sorted from them (not recorded which). CDR3 sequence (DNA): TGTGCCAGCAGCCAAGGGGACAGGGTTCGTTCACCCCTCCACTTT. It yields the protein CASSQGDRVRSPLHF.